Below, 29 T cell receptor beta chains from the same sample are listed, as sequenced in a study of blood T cell repertoires in COVID-19. The repertoire was sequenced with immunoSEQ multiplex PCR; TCRdb's copy has only in-frame clones and lacks some. The sample contains about half a million clones, 70% to 90% of which appear only once. The material sequenced was peripheral blood. The receptor set was obtained from a human donor in a cohort sampled during active COVID-19.

CDR3 protein: CASSIPGQSNQPQHF. CDR3 coding DNA: TGTGCCAGTAGTATTCCGGGACAAAGCAATCAGCCCCAGCATTTT. This chain joins TRBV19 and TRBJ1-5; D is perhaps TRBD1 (6 bases). Trimming pared 3 bases from V and 1 base from J, leaving 10 bases between. The CDR3 is 15 residues long. CDR1 is LNHDA, CDR2 SQIVND, per germline (reference sequence).

This chain uses TRBV19 with TRBJ2-1; 7 nucleotides match TRBD1. The CDR3 is made up of 14 amino acids. J was trimmed by 4 bases and V by 1 base; bases with no gene match: 1. Germline V gives CDR1 LNHDA, CDR2 SQIVND (reference sequence). CDR3 sequence: CASSIGQGYNEQFF. CDR3 sequence (DNA): TGTGCCAGTAGTATAGGACAGGGTTACAATGAGCAGTTCTTC.

This clone was observed a single time. The chain combines TRBV11-2 with TRBJ1-1; TRBD1 is a possible D gene (5 bases). Germline V gene sequence: CDR1 SGHAT, CDR2 FQNNGV. The CDR3 contains 14 residues. V dropped 0 bases and J dropped 12 bases, with 17 bases sitting between them. CDR3 coding DNA: TGTGCCAGCAGCTTAGACATGGGGCAGGCGGAAACTTTCTTT. Amino acids: CASSLDMGQAETFF. The full variable domain, completed using reference TRBV11-2 and TRBJ1-1, is EAGVAQSPRYKIIEKRQSVAFWCNPISGHATLYWYQQILGQGPKLLIQFQNNGVVDDSQLPKDRFSAERLKGVDSTLKIQPAKLEDSAVYLCASSLDMGQAETFFGQGTRLTVV.

The chain recombines TRBV3-1 (or the pseudogene TRBV3-2) with TRBJ1-1; the D gene is possibly TRBD1 (5 bases). The CDR3 consists of 14 residues. Germline CDR1 is LGHDT and CDR2 is YNNKEL (reference sequence). Trimming took 1 base from V and 4 from J, leaving 10 bases between them. CDR3 DNA: TGTGCCAGCAGCCAAGTCGGGGGTGTCACTGAAGCTTTCTTT. Amino acid sequence: CASSQVGGVTEAFF.

The chain carries TRBV30 and TRBJ1-2; 9 positions agree with TRBD1. CDR3 length: 15 amino acids. Germline V gene sequence: CDR1 GTSNPN, CDR2 SVGIG (reference sequence). The trim removed 2 bases at V and 5 bases at J, leaving 9 bases unmatched. The chain's CDR3 is CAWSRFPGQGYGYTF. DNA of the CDR3: TGTGCCTGGAGTCGATTCCCGGGACAGGGTTATGGCTACACCTTC.

This clone was counted a few times. This sequence joins TRBV10-2 and TRBJ2-7; 11 nucleotides match TRBD2. V was pared by 4 bases and J by 3 bases, with 11 bases of the junction left unmatched. Looked up from germline, CDR1 is WSHSY and CDR2 is SAAADI. The CDR3 is 17 amino acids. The CDR3 DNA follows: TGCGCCAGCAGTGCAGCCGGGACTAGCGGAGACATCTACGAGCAGTACTTC. Protein sequence: CASSAAGTSGDIYEQYF.

Only one count was recorded for this clone. This rearrangement joins TRBV7-9 to TRBJ2-7; TRBD2 is a possible D gene (5 bases). The CDR3 covers 14 residues. Germline assignment: CDR1 SEHNR and CDR2 FQNEAQ (reference sequence). Deletions cut 1 base from V and 2 bases from J, with 9 bases between. Here the CDR3 reads CASSLGAGAYEQYF. CDR3 nucleotide sequence: TGTGCCAGCAGCTTAGGGGCCGGGGCCTACGAGCAGTACTTC.

The chain employs TRBV30 and TRBJ1-4; possibly TRBD1 for D (5 bases). The CDR3 length is 12 residues. V dropped 2 bases and J dropped 14 bases, with 15 bases sitting between them. Germline-derived CDR1 and CDR2 are GTSNPN and SVGIG (reference sequence). The CDR3 here is CAWSRRGGPLFF. DNA of the CDR3: TGTGCCTGGAGTCGTAGGGGAGGGCCCCTGTTTTTT.

The V gene is TRBV4-3, the J gene TRBJ2-3; possible D gene TRBD2, 6 bases. V shed 0 bases and J shed 5 bases, with 12 bases lying between them. The CDR3 has 15 residues. The germline CDR1 and CDR2 sequences are LGHNA and YSLEER. CDR3 bases: TGCGCCAGCAGCCAAGAAGCAGTGCGGGGAGATACGCAGTATTTT. It specifies CASSQEAVRGDTQYF.

This clone was found a few times. The chain joins TRBV5-1 to TRBJ1-1, with D tentatively TRBD1 (5 bases). Germline V gene lookup returns CDR1 SGHRS and CDR2 YFSETQ. Trimming removed 7 bases from V and 5 bases from J, with 12 bases in between. The CDR3 extends over 12 amino acids. CDR3 in DNA: TGCGCCAGCCGGGGGATGGGGACTGAAGCTTTCTTT. Translation gives CASRGMGTEAFF.

The V call is TRBV29-1, the J call TRBJ1-2, with 9 bases matching TRBD1. The junction had 12 bases not matched to a gene; V was cut back by 2 bases and J by 5 bases. The CDR3 is 16 residues long. CDR1 SQVTM and CDR2 ANQGSEA come from the germline V gene. Here the CDR3 DNA reads TGCAGCGTTGAAATCCTAGGGACAGGGCGTCCATATGGCTACACCTTC. Protein sequence: CSVEILGTGRPYGYTF.

The genes are TRBV19 and TRBJ1-2; the D is unclear. Trimming stripped 5 bases from V and 2 bases from J, with 6 bases between. From germline, CDR1 is LNHDA and CDR2 SQIVND (reference sequence). The CDR3 extends over 12 amino acids. For the CDR3, the DNA is TGTGCCAGTAGTTCCAGGAACTATGGCTACACCTTC. It is translated as CASSSRNYGYTF.

The genes are TRBV30 and TRBJ2-7; D is ambiguous. The germline CDR1 and CDR2 sequences are GTSNPN and SVGIG (reference sequence). This CDR3 has 15 amino acids. The V end was cut by 1 base, the J end by 3 bases, with 16 bases between. The CDR3 reads CAWSAPQLTSYEQYF. The DNA for the CDR3 is TGTGCCTGGAGTGCCCCGCAATTAACAAGCTACGAGCAGTACTTC.

DNA of the CDR3: TGTGCCAGCAGCTCCTCGGGAGTTGTCACCGGGGAGCTGTTTTTT. Translation gives CASSSSGVVTGELFF. The genes are TRBV11-3 and TRBJ2-2, with D maybe TRBD2 (6 bases). V shed 4 bases and J shed 4 bases, with 13 bases lying between them. The germline V gene has CDR1 SGHNT and CDR2 YENEEA. The CDR3 has 15 amino acids. Full variable domain (rest looked up from reference TRBV11-3 and TRBJ2-2): EAGVVQSPRYKIIEKKQPVAFWCNPISGHNTLYWYLQNLGQGPELLIRYENEEAVDDSQLPKDRFSAERLKGVDSTLKIQPAELGDSAVYLCASSSSGVVTGELFFGEGSRLTVL.

The chain employs TRBV5-1 and TRBJ2-7; a possible D gene is TRBD1 (6 bases). CDR1 SGHRS and CDR2 YFSETQ come from the germline V gene. V dropped 7 bases and J dropped 7 bases, with 12 bases sitting between them. This CDR3 comprises 11 residues. CDR3 DNA sequence: TGCGCCAGCCAGGGGTTCAGGGAGCAGTACTTC. Translated, it gives CASQGFREQYF.

This chain joins TRBV6-5 and TRBJ2-1, with D possibly TRBD2 on 6 matching bases. The CDR3 totals 14 residues. Trimming cost V 6 bases and J 6 bases, with 15 bases left between them. CDR1 and CDR2 from the germline V gene are MNHEY and SVGAGI. The chain's CDR3 is CASRKPGGLNEQFF. The DNA for the CDR3 is TGTGCCAGCAGAAAACCCGGAGGGCTCAATGAGCAGTTCTTC.

The V gene is TRBV19, the J gene TRBJ2-1; possible D gene TRBD2, 6 bases. The CDR3 runs to 13 residues. Trimming removed 7 bases at V and 10 bases at J, with 17 bases between. Germline CDR1 LNHDA, CDR2 SQIVND (reference sequence). CDR3 sequence (DNA): TGTGCCAGTAAGCCCGGGACTGCTCAGGAGCAGTTCTTC. It codes for CASKPGTAQEQFF.

This chain joins TRBV28 and TRBJ2-3, with 12 bases that match TRBD2. CDR1 and CDR2 from the germline V gene are MDHEN and SYDVKM. Trimming cost V 8 bases and J 5 bases; bases outside gene matches: 2. The CDR3 is 13 amino acids. CDR3 sequence reads: CASELAGGDTQYF. The CDR3 DNA reads as TGTGCCAGCGAACTAGCGGGAGGAGATACGCAGTATTTT.

The chain has TRBV11-3 and TRBJ2-1; D gene ambiguous. Trimming removed 1 base from V and 10 bases from J, with 8 bases in between. CDR1 and CDR2 (germline): SGHNT, YENEEA. This CDR3 comprises 12 residues. CDR3 in DNA: TGTGCCAGCAGCTTAGGCGGTGTGGAGCAGTTCTTC. The encoded protein is CASSLGGVEQFF.

This chain links TRBV6-5 with TRBJ2-5, with D possibly matching TRBD2 (6 bases). The V end was cut by 0 bases, the J end by 1 base, with 12 bases between. Germline V CDR1 and CDR2: MNHEY, SVGAGI. CDR3 length: 16 residues. CDR3 protein: CASSYSKTSSQETQYF. CDR3 sequence (DNA): TGTGCCAGCAGTTACTCGAAGACTAGTAGCCAAGAGACCCAGTACTTC.

J is TRBJ2-7 and V is TRBV5-1, with D tentatively TRBD1 (6 bases). The CDR3 spans 13 residues. Germline values: CDR1 SGHRS, CDR2 YFSETQ. V shed 4 bases and J shed 6 bases, with 14 bases lying between them. CDR3 region: CASSIGTGSEQYF. The CDR3 coding sequence is TGCGCCAGCAGCATAGGAACAGGGTCCGAGCAGTACTTC.

The chain has TRBV29-1 and TRBJ1-1; a weak D match, TRBD1 (5 bases). Trimming removed 7 bases at V and 2 bases at J, with 14 bases between. Germline V gene sequence: CDR1 SQVTM, CDR2 ANQGSEA. The CDR3 runs 13 residues. CDR3 in DNA: TGCAGCGCTCCGGTAGGGGTTAACACTGAAGCTTTCTTT. It specifies CSAPVGVNTEAFF.

The V and J genes are TRBV5-4 and TRBJ2-3; 10 bases are a match to TRBD2. Losses at the gene ends were 4 bases for V and 6 bases for J; bases not matched to a gene: 11. Germline values: CDR1 SGHNT, CDR2 YYREEE (reference sequence). This CDR3 spans 16 amino acids. The DNA for the CDR3 is TGTGCCAGCAGCCTCGAGCTAGCGGGAGTTCTGGATACGCAGTATTTT. Protein sequence: CASSLELAGVLDTQYF.

The rearrangement links TRBV18 to TRBJ2-5; tentative D call: TRBD1 (6 bases). V lost 2 bases and J lost 5, with 12 bases in between. CDR1 is KGHSH and CDR2 is LQKENI in the germline V gene. This CDR3 contains 14 residues. Here the CDR3 DNA reads TGTGCCAGCTCACCATCACAGGGCCAGGAGACCCAGTACTTC. This encodes CASSPSQGQETQYF.

The chain recombines TRBV11-2 with TRBJ1-1; possible D gene TRBD1, 6 bases. Between the trimmed V and J ends, which lost 5 bases and 5 bases, there was a span of 12 bases. Germline CDR1 SGHAT, CDR2 FQNNGV. This CDR3 has 13 amino acids. CDR3 nucleotides: TGTGCCAGCAGCAAAAACCAGGGGACTGAAGCTTTCTTT. Its translation is CASSKNQGTEAFF.

The chain uses TRBV2 and TRBJ1-2, with unresolved D. This CDR3 comprises 14 residues. The germline V and J ends were trimmed by 6 bases and 8 bases, with 19 bases remaining between them. Germline assignment: CDR1 SNHLY and CDR2 FYNNEI. CDR3 sequence reads: CASRRETPRVGYTF. CDR3 coding DNA: TGTGCCAGCAGGAGGGAGACTCCGAGGGTAGGCTACACCTTC.

V is TRBV10-3 and J is TRBJ2-6; D perhaps matches TRBD1 (5 bases). Per the germline V gene, CDR1 is ENHRY and CDR2 is SYGVKD. The CDR3 runs to 17 residues. V was shortened by 5 bases and J by 0 bases, with 14 bases between the two germline ends. The CDR3, as DNA: TGTGCCATCAGTAGGGGCCCAATGGTCTCTGGGGCCAACGTCCTGACTTTC. This encodes CAISRGPMVSGANVLTF.

The chain carries TRBV28 and TRBJ2-3, with a weak D call TRBD1 (5 bases). Trimming shortened V by 7 bases and J by 1 base, and 15 bases separated the two germline ends. Germline assignment: CDR1 MDHEN and CDR2 SYDVKM. This CDR3 contains 15 residues. The chain's CDR3 is CASKVGALGTDTQYF. CDR3 in DNA: TGTGCCAGCAAGGTTGGGGCGTTGGGCACAGATACGCAGTATTTT. Supplemented by reference TRBV28 and TRBJ2-3, the full variable domain reads DVKVTQSSRYLVKRTGEKVFLECVQDMDHENMFWYRQDPGLGLRLIYFSYDVKMKEKGDIPEGYSVSREKKERFSLILESASTNQTSMYLCASKVGALGTDTQYFGPGTRLTVL.

This clone has only one observation. The chain couples TRBV19 to TRBJ2-1; 9 bases map to TRBD1. This CDR3 comprises 17 residues. Germline V gene data show CDR1 as LNHDA and CDR2 as SQIVND (reference sequence). Trimming cost V 4 bases and J 3 bases; bases outside gene matches: 10. CDR3 protein: CASSTSDRGGGYNEQFF. The CDR3 DNA is TGTGCCAGTAGTACCAGCGACAGGGGGGGAGGCTACAATGAGCAGTTCTTC.